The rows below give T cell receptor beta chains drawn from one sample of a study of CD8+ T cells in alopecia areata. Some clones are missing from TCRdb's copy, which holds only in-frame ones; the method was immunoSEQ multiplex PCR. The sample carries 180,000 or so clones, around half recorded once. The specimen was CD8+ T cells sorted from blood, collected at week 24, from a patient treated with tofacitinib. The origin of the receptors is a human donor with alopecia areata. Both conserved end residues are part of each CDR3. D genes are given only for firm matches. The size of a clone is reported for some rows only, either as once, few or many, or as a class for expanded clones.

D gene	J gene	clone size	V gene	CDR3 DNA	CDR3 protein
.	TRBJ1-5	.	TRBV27	TGTGCCAGCAGTTTAGACGGAAATCAGCCCCAGCATTTT	CASSLDGNQPQHF
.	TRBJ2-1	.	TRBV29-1	TGCAGCGTTGATGGACGGGAGATATACAATGAGCAGTTCTTC	CSVDGREIYNEQFF
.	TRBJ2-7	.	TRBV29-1	TGCAGCGTTTCCCCCCCCGGGCGGGAAAGGGGGGAGCAGTACTTC	CSVSPPGRERGEQYF
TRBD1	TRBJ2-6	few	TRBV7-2	TGTGCCAGCAGCCCAGGGACAGGGGGTGCTGGGGCCAACGTCCTGACTTTC	CASSPGTGGAGANVLTF
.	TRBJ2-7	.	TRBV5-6	TGTGCCAGCAGCGCGGGGACAGCCACTTACGAGCAGTACTTC	CASSAGTATYEQYF
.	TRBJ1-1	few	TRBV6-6	TGTGCCAGCATCGGGATCAAGAACACTGAAGCTTTCTTT	CASIGIKNTEAFF
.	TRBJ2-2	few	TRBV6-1	TGTGCCAGCAGTGAATTGGCCACGACGACCGGGGAGCTGTTTTTT	CASSELATTTGELFF
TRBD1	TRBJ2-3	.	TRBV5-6	TGTGCCAGCAGCTTCCGGGACAGAAGCACAGATACGCAGTATTTT	CASSFRDRSTDTQYF
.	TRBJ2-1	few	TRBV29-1	TGCAGCGTTGCTGGCGGGACGAACAATGAGCAGTTCTTC	CSVAGGTNNEQFF
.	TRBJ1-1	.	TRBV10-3	TGTGCCATCAGTGAGTCGGGCGGCTTGAACACTGAAGCTTTCTTT	CAISESGGLNTEAFF
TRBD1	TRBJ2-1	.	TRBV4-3	TGCGCCAGCAGCCAAGACTTCAGACAGGGGAAAAACAATGAGCAGTTCTTC	CASSQDFRQGKNNEQFF
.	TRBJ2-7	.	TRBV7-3	TGTGCCAGCAGCTCCGGAGGAGGGGGCACCTACGAGCAGTACTTC	CASSSGGGGTYEQYF
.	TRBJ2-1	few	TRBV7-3	TGTGCCAGCAGCTTGGGGGTTAGCTCCTACAATGAGCAGTTCTTC	CASSLGVSSYNEQFF
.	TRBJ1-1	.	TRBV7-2	TGTGCCAGCAGCCTGCGACAGGTCAACACTGAAGCTTTCTTT	CASSLRQVNTEAFF
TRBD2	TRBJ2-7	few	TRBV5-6	TGTGCCAGCAGCCTTAGCGGGGGGCCCTACGAGCAGTACTTC	CASSLSGGPYEQYF
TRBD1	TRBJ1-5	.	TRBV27	TGTGCCAGCAGTTTTGGACAGGGGGCTCGGCCCCAGCATTTT	CASSFGQGARPQHF